This T cell receptor (beta chain) was sequenced for a study of cytomegalovirus exposure and HLA in healthy donors. Study results and caveats: A few of the chains that were CMV-associated were confirmed in vitro to be specific for CMV antigens.

V was pared by 4 bases and J by 4 bases, with 7 bases of the junction left unmatched. There are 17 residues in the CDR3. Looked up from germline, CDR1 is SGHTS and CDR2 is YDEGEE. Turning to this clone: The antigen remains undetermined.

Data came from immunoSEQ multiplex PCR; TCRdb stores just in-frame clones and leaves some out. The sample has about 130,000 clones, about 96% seen once. Sequencing was carried out using PBMCs. The TCR comes from a man younger than 30 in good health and CMV-seronegative. The chain carries TRBV5-8 and TRBJ2-3, with 15 bases that match TRBD2. CDR3 nucleotide sequence: TGTGCCAGCAGCCGGCCGGGACTAGCGGGAGGTGCAGATACGCAGTATTTT. It codes for CASSRPGLAGGADTQYF.